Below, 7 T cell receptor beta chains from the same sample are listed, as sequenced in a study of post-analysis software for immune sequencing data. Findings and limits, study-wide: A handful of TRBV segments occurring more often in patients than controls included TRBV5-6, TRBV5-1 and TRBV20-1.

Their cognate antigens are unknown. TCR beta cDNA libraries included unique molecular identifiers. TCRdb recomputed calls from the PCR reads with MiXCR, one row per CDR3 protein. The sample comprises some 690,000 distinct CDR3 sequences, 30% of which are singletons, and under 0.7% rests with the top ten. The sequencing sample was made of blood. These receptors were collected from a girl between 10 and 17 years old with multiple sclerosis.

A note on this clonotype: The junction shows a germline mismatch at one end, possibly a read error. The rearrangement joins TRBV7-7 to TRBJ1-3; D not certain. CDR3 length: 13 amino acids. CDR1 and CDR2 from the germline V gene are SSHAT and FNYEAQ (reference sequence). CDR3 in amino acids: CASSPSPGNTIYF. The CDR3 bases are TGTGCTAGCAGCCCCTCCCCAGGAAACACCATATATTTT. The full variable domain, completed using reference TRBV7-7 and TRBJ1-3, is GAGVSQSPRYKVTKRGQDVTLRCDPISSHATLYWYQQALGQGPEFLTYFNYEAQPDKSGLPSDRFSAERPEGSISTLTIQRTEQRDSAMYRCASSPSPGNTIYFGEGSWLTVV.

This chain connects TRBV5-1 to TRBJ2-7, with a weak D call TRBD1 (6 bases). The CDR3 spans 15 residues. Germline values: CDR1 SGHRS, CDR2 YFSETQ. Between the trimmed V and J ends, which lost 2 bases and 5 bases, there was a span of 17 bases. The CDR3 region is CASSLRSRTADEQYF. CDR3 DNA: TGCGCCAGCAGCTTACGGTCCAGGACAGCCGACGAGCAGTACTTC. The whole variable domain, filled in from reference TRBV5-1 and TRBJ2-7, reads KAGVTQTPRYLIKTRGQQVTLSCSPISGHRSVSWYQQTPGQGLQFLFEYFSETQRNKGNFPGRFSGRQFSNSRSEMNVSTLELGDSALYLCASSLRSRTADEQYFGPGTRLTVT.

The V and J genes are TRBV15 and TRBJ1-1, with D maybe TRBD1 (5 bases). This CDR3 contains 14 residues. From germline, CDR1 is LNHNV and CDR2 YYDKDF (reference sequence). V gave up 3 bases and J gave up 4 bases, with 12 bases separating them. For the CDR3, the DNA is TGTGCCACCAGCAGGGCGGGGGACCCCACTGAAGCTTTCTTT. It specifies CATSRAGDPTEAFF.

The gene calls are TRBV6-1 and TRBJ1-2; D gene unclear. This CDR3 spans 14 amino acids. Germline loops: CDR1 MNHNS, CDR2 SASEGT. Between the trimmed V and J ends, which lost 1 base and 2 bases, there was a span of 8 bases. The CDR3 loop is CASSEGTENYGYTF. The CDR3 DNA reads TGTGCCAGCAGTGAAGGAACCGAGAACTATGGCTACACCTTC.

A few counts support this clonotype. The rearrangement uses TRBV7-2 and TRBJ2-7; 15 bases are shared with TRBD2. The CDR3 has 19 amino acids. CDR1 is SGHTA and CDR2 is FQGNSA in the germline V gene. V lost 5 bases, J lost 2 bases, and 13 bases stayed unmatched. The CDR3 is CASSPRGLAGGVAPYEQYF. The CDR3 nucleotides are TGTGCCAGCAGCCCGCGGGGACTAGCGGGAGGTGTTGCCCCCTACGAGCAGTACTTC.

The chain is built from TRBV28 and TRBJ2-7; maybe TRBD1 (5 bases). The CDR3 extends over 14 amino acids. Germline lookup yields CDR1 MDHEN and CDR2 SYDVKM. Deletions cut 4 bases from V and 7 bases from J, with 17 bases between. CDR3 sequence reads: CASSYRTPYNEQYF. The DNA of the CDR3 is TGTGCCAGCAGTTACAGGACCCCCTACAATGAGCAGTACTTC. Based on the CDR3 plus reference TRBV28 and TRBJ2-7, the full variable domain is DVKVTQSSRYLVKRTGEKVFLECVQDMDHENMFWYRQDPGLGLRLIYFSYDVKMKEKGDIPEGYSVSREKKERFSLILESASTNQTSMYLCASSYRTPYNEQYFGPGTRLTVT.

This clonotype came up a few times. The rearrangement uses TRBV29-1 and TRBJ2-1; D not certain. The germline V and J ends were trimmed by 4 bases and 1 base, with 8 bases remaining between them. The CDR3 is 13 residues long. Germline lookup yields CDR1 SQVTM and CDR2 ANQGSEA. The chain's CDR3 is CSVVQVSYNEQFF. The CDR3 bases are TGCAGCGTTGTCCAGGTGTCCTACAATGAGCAGTTCTTC.